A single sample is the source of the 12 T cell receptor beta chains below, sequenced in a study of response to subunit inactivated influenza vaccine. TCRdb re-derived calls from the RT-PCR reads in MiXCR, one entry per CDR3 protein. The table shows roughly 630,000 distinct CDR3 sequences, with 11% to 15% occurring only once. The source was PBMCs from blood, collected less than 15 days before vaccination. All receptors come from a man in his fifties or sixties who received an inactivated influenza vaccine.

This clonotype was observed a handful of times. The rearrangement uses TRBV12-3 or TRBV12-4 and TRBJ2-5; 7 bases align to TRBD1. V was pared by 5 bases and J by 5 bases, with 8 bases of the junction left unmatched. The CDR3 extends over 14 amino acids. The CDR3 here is CASSPTGAGETQYF. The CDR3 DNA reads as TGTGCCAGCAGTCCTACAGGGGCCGGGGAGACCCAGTACTTC.

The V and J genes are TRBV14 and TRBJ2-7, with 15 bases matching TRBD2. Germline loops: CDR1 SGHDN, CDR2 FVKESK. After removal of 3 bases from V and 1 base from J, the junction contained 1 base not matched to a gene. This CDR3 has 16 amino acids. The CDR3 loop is CASSQGTSGRSYEQYF. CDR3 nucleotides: TGTGCCAGCAGCCAGGGGACTAGCGGGAGGTCCTACGAGCAGTACTTC.

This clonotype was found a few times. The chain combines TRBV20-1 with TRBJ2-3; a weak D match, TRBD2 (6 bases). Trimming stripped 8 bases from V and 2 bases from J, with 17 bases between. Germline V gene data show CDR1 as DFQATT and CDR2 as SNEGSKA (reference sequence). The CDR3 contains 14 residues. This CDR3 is CSPRGTSPTDTQYF. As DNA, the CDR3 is TGCAGTCCACGGGGGACGTCTCCCACAGATACGCAGTATTTT.

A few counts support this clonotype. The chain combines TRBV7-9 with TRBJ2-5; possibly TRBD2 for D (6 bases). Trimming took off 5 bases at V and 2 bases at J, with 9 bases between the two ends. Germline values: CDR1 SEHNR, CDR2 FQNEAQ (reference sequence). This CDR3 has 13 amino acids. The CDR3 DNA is TGTGCCAGCAGCGAGGACTATCAAGAGACCCAGTACTTC. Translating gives CASSEDYQETQYF.

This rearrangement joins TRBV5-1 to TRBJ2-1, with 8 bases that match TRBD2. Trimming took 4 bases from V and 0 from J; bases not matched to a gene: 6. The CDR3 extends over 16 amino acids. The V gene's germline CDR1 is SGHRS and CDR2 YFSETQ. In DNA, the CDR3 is TGCGCCAGCAGCCCCCTCGGGACTAGCTCCTACAATGAGCAGTTCTTC. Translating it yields CASSPLGTSSYNEQFF.

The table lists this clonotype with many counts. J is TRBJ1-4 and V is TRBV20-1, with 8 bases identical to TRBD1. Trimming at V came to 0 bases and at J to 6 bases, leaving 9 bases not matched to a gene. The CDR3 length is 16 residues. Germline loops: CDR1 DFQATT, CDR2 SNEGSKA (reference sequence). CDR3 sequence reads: CSARDLRRGLDEKLFF. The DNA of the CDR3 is TGCAGTGCTAGAGATCTACGCAGGGGGCTAGATGAAAAACTGTTTTTT.

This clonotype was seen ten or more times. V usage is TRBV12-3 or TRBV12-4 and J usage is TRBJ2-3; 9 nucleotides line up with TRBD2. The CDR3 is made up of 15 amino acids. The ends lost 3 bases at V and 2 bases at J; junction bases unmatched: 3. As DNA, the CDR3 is TGTGCCAGCAGTTTTGCGGGGGGGAACACAGATACGCAGTATTTT. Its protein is CASSFAGGNTDTQYF.

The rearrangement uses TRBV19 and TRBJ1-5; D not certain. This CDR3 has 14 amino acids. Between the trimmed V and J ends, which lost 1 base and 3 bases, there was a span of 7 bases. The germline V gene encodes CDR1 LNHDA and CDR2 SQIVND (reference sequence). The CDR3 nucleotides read TGTGCCAGTAGTATAGGCTTACCCAATCAGCCCCAGCATTTT. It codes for CASSIGLPNQPQHF.

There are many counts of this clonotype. In DNA form, the CDR3 reads TGTGCCAGCAGCTTTAGCGGGAGCTACTACAATGAGCAGTTCTTC. Its translation is CASSFSGSYYNEQFF. V usage is TRBV7-2 and J usage is TRBJ2-1; 9 bases match TRBD2. There are 15 residues in the CDR3. Trimming removed 3 bases from V and 3 bases from J; junction bases left unmatched: 3. Germline-derived CDR1 and CDR2 are SGHTA and FQGNSA. Combining the CDR3 with reference TRBV7-2 and TRBJ2-1 gives the whole variable domain GAGVSQSPSNKVTEKGKDVELRCDPISGHTALYWYRQSLGQGLEFLIYFQGNSAPDKSGLPSDRFSAERTGGSVSTLTIQRTQQEDSAVYLCASSFSGSYYNEQFFGPGTRLTVL.

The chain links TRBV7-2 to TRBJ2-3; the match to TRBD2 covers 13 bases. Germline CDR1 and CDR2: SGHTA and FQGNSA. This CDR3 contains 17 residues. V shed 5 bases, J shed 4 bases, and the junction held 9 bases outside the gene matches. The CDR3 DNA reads TGTGCCAGCAGCCCAGGACTAGCGGGGGCGGGGGCAGATACGCAGTATTTT. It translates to CASSPGLAGAGADTQYF.

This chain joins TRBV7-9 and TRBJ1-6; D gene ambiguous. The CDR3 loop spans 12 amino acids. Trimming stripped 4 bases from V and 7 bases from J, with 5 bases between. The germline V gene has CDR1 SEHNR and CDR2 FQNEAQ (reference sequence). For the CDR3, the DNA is TGTGCCAGCAGCTCCGTAAATTCACCCCTCCACTTT. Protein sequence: CASSSVNSPLHF.

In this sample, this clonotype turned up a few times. CDR3 DNA sequence: TGTGCCAGCAGCCGACAGCTTCTTAGCACAGATACGCAGTATTTT. Its translation is CASSRQLLSTDTQYF. The chain recombines TRBV3-1 with TRBJ2-3; possibly TRBD1 for D (5 bases). Germline CDR1 is LGHDT and CDR2 is YNNKEL (reference sequence). Trimming took off 4 bases at V and 0 bases at J, with 11 bases between the two ends. This CDR3 spans 15 amino acids.